Below, one TCR beta chain is given with its context. The data derive from a study of neoadjuvant anti-PD-1 for oral cavity cancer. These oral cavity squamous cell carcinomas were HPV-negative and locally advanced. Produced via immunoSEQ multiplex PCR; TCRdb's table is partial and in-frame only. Of about 15,000 clones listed, just over 70% are singletons. Here the sequenced sample was PBMCs, taken before nivolumab (anti-PD-1) treatment. The clonotype comes from a person between 40 and 85 years old with oral cavity squamous cell carcinoma.

The CDR3 is CASSLAGRGIGYNEQFF. For the CDR3, the DNA is TGTGCCAGCAGCTTGGCAGGAAGGGGTATTGGGTACAATGAGCAGTTCTTC. This rearrangement joins TRBV5-6 to TRBJ2-1; TRBD1 is a possible D gene (5 bases). Looked up from germline, CDR1 is SGHDT and CDR2 is YYEEEE. This CDR3 is 17 amino acids long. Between the trimmed V and J ends, which lost 0 bases and 4 bases, there was a span of 17 bases.